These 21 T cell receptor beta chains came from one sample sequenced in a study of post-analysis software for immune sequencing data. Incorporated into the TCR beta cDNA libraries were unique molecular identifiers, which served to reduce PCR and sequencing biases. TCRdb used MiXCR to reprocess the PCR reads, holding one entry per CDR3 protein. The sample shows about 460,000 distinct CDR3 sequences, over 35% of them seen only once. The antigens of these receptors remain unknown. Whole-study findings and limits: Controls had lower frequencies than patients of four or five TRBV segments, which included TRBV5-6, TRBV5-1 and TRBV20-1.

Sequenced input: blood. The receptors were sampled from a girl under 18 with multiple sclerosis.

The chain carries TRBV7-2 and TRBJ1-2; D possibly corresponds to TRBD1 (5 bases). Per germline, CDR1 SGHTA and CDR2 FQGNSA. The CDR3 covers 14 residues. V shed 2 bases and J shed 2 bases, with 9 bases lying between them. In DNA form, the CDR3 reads TGTGCCAGCAGCTTATACCAGGGCAACTATGGCTACACCTTC. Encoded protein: CASSLYQGNYGYTF.

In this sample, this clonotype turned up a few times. CDR3 protein: CASSLSGRGRNEKLFF. CDR3 sequence (DNA): TGTGCCAGCAGTTTAAGCGGGAGGGGAAGAAATGAAAAACTGTTTTTT. The rearrangement uses TRBV12-3 or TRBV12-4 and TRBJ1-4; the D gene is possibly TRBD1 (5 bases). V gave up 2 bases and J gave up 5 bases, with 15 bases separating them. CDR3 size: 16 residues.

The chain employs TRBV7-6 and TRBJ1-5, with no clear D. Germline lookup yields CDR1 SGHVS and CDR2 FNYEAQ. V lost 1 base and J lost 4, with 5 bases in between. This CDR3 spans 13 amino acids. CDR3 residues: CASSLGVNQPQHF. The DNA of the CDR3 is TGTGCCAGCAGCTTAGGCGTTAATCAGCCCCAGCATTTT.

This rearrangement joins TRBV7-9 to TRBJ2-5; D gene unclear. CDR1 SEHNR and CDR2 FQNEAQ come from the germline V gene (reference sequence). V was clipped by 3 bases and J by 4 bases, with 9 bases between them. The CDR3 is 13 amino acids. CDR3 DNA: TGTGCCAGCAGCTTGGGTAATTCAGAGACCCAGTACTTC. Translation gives CASSLGNSETQYF.

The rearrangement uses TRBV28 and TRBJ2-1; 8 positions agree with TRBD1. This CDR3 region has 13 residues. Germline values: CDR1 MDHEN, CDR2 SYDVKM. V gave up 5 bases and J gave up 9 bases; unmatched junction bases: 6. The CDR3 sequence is CASSRTGIREQFF. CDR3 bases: TGTGCCAGCAGTCGGACAGGGATCCGTGAGCAGTTCTTC. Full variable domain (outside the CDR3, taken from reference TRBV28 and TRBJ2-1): DVKVTQSSRYLVKRTGEKVFLECVQDMDHENMFWYRQDPGLGLRLIYFSYDVKMKEKGDIPEGYSVSREKKERFSLILESASTNQTSMYLCASSRTGIREQFFGPGTRLTVL.

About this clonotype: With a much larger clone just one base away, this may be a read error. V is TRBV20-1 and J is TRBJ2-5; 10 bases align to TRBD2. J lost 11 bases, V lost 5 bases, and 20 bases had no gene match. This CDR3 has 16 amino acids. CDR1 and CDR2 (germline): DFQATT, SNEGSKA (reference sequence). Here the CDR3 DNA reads TGCAGTGCTCCCGAAATAGCGGGAGGCCGGTGGAATGAGCAGTACTTC. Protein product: CSAPEIAGGRWNEQYF.

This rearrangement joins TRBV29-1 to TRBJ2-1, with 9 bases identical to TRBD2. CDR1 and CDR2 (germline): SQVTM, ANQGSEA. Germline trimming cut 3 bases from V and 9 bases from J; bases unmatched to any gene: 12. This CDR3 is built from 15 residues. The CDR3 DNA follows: TGCAGCGTTGACGCTAGCGGGATCTTGGGGGGTGAGCAGTTCTTC. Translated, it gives CSVDASGILGGEQFF.

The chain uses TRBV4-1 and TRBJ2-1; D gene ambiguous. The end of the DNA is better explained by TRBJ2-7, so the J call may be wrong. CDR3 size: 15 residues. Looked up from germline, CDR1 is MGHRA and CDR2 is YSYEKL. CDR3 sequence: CASSQSTTSYNEQYF. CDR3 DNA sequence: TGCGCCAGCAGCCAAAGTACAACCTCCTACAATGAGCAGTACTTC.

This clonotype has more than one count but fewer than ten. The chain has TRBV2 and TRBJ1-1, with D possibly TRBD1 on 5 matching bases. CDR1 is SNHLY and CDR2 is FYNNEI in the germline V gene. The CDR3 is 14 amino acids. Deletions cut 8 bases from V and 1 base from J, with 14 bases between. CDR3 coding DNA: TGTGCCAGCCCTGCCGGGACTGAGAACACTGAAGCTTTCTTT. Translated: CASPAGTENTEAFF.

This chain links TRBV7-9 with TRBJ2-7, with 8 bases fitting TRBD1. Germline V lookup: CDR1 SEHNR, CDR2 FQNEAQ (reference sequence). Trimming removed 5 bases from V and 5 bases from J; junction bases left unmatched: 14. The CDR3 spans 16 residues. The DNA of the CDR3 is TGTGCCAGCAGCCCGAGGCGGGACAGGTTGCTCCACGAGCAGTACTTC. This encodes CASSPRRDRLLHEQYF.

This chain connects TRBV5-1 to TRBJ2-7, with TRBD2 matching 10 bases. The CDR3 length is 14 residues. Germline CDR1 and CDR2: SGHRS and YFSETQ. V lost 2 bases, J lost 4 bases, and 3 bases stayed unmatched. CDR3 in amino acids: CASSLTTSGYEQYF. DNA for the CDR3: TGCGCCAGCAGCTTAACGACTAGCGGGTACGAGCAGTACTTC.

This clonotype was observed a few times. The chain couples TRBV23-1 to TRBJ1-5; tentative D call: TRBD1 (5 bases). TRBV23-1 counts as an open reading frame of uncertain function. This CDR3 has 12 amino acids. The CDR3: CAESYGGQPQHF. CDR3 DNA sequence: TGCGCAGAATCCTACGGGGGTCAGCCCCAGCATTTT.

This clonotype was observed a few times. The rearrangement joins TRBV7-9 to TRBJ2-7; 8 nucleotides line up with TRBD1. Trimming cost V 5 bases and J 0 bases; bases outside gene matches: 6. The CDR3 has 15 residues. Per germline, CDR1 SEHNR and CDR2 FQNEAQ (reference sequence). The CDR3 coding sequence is TGTGCCAGCAGCCGAGGACAGGGCAACTCCTACGAGCAGTACTTC. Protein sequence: CASSRGQGNSYEQYF.

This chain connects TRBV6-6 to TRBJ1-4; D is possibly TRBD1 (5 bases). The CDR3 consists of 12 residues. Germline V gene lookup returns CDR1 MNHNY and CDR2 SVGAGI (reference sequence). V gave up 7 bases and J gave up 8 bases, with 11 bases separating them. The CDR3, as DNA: TGTGCCAGCAACAGAGGACAAGAAAAACTGTTTTTT. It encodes CASNRGQEKLFF.

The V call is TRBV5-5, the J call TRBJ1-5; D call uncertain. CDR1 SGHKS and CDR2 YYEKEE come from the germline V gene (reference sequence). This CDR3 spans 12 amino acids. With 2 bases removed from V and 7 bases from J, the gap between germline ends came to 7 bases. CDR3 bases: TGTGCCAGCAGCTTTGGGATCCAGCCCCAGCATTTT. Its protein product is CASSFGIQPQHF.

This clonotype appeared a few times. The CDR3 spells CASSSRLAVGLNEQFF. For the CDR3, the DNA is TGTGCCAGCAGCTCACGACTAGCGGTCGGGCTCAATGAGCAGTTCTTC. The chain links TRBV11-2 to TRBJ2-1, with 9 bases that match TRBD2. In germline, CDR1 is SGHAT, CDR2 FQNNGV. This CDR3 has 16 amino acids. The junction had 10 bases not matched to a gene; V was cut back by 4 bases and J by 6 bases.

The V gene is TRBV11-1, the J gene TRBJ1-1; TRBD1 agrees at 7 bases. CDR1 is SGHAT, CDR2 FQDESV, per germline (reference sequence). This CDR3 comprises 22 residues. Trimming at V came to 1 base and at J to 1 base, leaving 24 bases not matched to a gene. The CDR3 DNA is TGTGCCAGCAGCTTAGAAGCCCTTCACGCCCCACAGGGGAGAAGAGGGAACACTGAAGCTTTCTTT. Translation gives CASSLEALHAPQGRRGNTEAFF.

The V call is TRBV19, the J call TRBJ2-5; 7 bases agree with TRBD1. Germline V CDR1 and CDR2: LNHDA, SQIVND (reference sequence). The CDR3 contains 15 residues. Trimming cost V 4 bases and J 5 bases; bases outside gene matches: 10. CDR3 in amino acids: CASSTGTVTAETQYF. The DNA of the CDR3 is TGTGCCAGTAGTACCGGGACAGTTACTGCTGAGACCCAGTACTTC.

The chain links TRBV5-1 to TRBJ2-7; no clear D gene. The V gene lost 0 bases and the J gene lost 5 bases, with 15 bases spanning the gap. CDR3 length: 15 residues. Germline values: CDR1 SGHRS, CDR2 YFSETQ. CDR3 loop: CASSLGVTPPHEQYF. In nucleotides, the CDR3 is TGCGCCAGCAGCTTGGGTGTGACCCCACCACACGAGCAGTACTTC.

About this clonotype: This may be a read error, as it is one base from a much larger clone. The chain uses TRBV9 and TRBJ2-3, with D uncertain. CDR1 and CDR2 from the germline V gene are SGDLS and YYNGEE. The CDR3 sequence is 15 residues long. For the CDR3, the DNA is TGTGCCGGCAGCGTAGTGCCCCAGAACACAGATACGCAGTATTTT. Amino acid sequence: CAGSVVPQNTDTQYF.

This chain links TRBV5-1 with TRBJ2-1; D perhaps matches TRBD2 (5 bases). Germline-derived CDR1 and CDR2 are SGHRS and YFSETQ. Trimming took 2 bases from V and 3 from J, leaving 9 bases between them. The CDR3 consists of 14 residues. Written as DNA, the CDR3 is TGCGCCAGCAGCTTACCAGCGGACTACAATGAGCAGTTCTTC. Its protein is CASSLPADYNEQFF.